This TCR beta chain was obtained from a study of Ad26.COV2.S vaccination and SARS-CoV-2 variants. Trimming removed 0 bases from V and 3 bases from J; junction bases left unmatched: 8. CDR1 and CDR2 from the germline V gene are MNHEY and SVGEGT. The CDR3 loop spans 20 amino acids. TCRdb's copy holds only in-frame clones and misses some; the assay was immunoSEQ multiplex PCR. Among approximately 240,000 clones, 88% were seen once, and the ten largest hold about 10%. Specified treatment: about 20 received Ad26.COV2.S at low or high dose, single or two shots; 5 received placebo; per-sample allocation not given. The samples date from day 63 after the first vaccine or placebo injection. A remark on this clone: The antigen is unknown.

Study observations and caveats: Recipients given vaccine exceeded placebo recipients in spike-specific TCR breadth.

The sequenced sample was peripheral blood, obtained in a trial of Ad26.COV2.S vaccine versus placebo. This clonotype originated in a person aged 18-65 years who received the Ad26.COV2.S COVID-19 vaccine or a placebo. The chain carries TRBV6-2 or TRBV6-3 and TRBJ2-4; 16 bases line up with TRBD2. The CDR3 sequence is CASSYSPGLAGGNGKNIQYF. The CDR3 DNA follows: TGTGCCAGCAGTTACTCTCCGGGACTAGCGGGAGGGAACGGCAAAAACATTCAGTACTTC.